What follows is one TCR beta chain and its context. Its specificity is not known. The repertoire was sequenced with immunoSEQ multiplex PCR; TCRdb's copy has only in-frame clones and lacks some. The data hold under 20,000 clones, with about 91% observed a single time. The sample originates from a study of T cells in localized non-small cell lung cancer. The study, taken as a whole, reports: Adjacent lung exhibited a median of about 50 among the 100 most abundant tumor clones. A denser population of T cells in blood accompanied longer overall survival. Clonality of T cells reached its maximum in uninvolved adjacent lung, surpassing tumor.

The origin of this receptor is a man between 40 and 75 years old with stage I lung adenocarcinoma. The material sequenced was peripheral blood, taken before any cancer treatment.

The CDR3: CASSVRGTNYYTDTQYF. In DNA, the CDR3 is TGTGCCAGCAGTGTTAGGGGAACGAACTACTACACAGATACGCAGTATTTT. The chain couples TRBV2 to TRBJ2-3; a weak D match, TRBD1 (5 bases). The CDR3 is made up of 17 amino acids. Trimming cost V 4 bases and J 2 bases, with 19 bases left between them. Germline V gene sequence: CDR1 SNHLY, CDR2 FYNNEI.